This is a list of T cell receptor beta chains from one sample in a study of T cells after yellow fever vaccination. Using its own MiXCR run on the 5' RACE reads, TCRdb lists one record per CDR3 protein. Among 150,000 to 200,000 distinct CDR3 sequences listed, around 7% were seen once. The starting material was CD4+ T cells sorted from PBMCs, obtained 4 to 5 days after the first yellow fever vaccination. The receptors shown here come from a man aged 18 to 29 who received the YFV17D yellow fever vaccine. CDR3s include the opening cysteine and the closing phenylalanine or tryptophan. D genes are given only for firm matches. A clone size is listed for some rows: how often the clone was seen (once, few, many), or a class if it is expanded.

>TRBV5-1|TRBJ2-1|.|many
TGCGCCAGCAGCTTGGCGGGCAACCCCTCCTACAATGAGCAGTTCTTC
CASSLAGNPSYNEQFF
>TRBV7-9|TRBJ2-3|TRBD1|many
TGTGCCAGCAGCCGCCTCCGGGACAGGGGCACAGATACGCAGTATTTT
CASSRLRDRGTDTQYF
>TRBV7-3|TRBJ2-5|.|many
TGTGCCAGCAGCTTAAATCCTCTTGCGATGGAGACCCAGTACTTC
CASSLNPLAMETQYF
>TRBV29-1|TRBJ2-1|TRBD1|many
TGCAGCGTCGGGACAGGGTATTTCTACAATGAGCAGTTCTTC
CSVGTGYFYNEQFF
>TRBV4-1|TRBJ1-1|.|many
TGCGCCAGCAGTCATCCCTGGGGGTCGAACACTGAAGCTTTCTTT
CASSHPWGSNTEAFF
>TRBV5-6|TRBJ1-5|.|many
TGTGCCAGCAGCTGGGGGCGTCAGCCCCAGCATTTT
CASSWGRQPQHF
>TRBV6-1|TRBJ1-2|.|many
TGTGCCAGCAGGGGGGGAGTCTATGGCTACACCTTC
CASRGGVYGYTF
>TRBV5-1|TRBJ2-5|.|many
TGCGCCAGCAGCTTGGGGTTTCCGGAGACCCAGTACTTC
CASSLGFPETQYF
>TRBV4-2|TRBJ2-5|.|.
TGTGCCAGCAGCACAGAGGGGGGACAAGAGACCCAGTACTTC
CASSTEGGQETQYF
>TRBV20-1|TRBJ1-1|.|many
TGCAGTGCTAGAGTGAACAGGGACACTGAAGCTTTCTTT
CSARVNRDTEAFF
>TRBV5-1|TRBJ1-6|TRBD1|.
TGCGCCAGCAGACTTACAGGGGGGAAAAATTCACCCCTCCACTTT
CASRLTGGKNSPLHF
>TRBV29-1|TRBJ2-3|.|many
TGCAGCGTTGAAGCCCCGTCGGGCACAGATACGCAGTATTTT
CSVEAPSGTDTQYF
>TRBV6-5|TRBJ2-1|.|.
TGTGCCAGCAGTTTCCCGCGGGACTCTTACAATGAGCAGTTCTTC
CASSFPRDSYNEQFF
>TRBV6-2/TRBV6-3|TRBJ2-3|TRBD1|many
TGTGCCAGCACCGACAGGGACGGGTTGGATACGCAGTATTTT
CASTDRDGLDTQYF
>TRBV7-2|TRBJ2-2|.|few
TGTGCCAGCGCCCCAAATCACCTTAACACCGGGGAGCTGTTTTTT
CASAPNHLNTGELFF
>TRBV7-3|TRBJ1-1|.|many
TGTGCCAGCAGCTATGATATGAACACTGAAGCTTTCTTT
CASSYDMNTEAFF
>TRBV19|TRBJ2-1|TRBD2|many
TGTGCCAGTAGTAGGCGTGGCGGGGGGGCCAATGAGCAGTTCTTC
CASSRRGGGANEQFF
>TRBV20-1|TRBJ1-6|.|many
TGCAGTGCTAGAGATAGAAGGGGAGGAGGGCATTCACCCCTCCACTTT
CSARDRRGGGHSPLHF
>TRBV9|TRBJ2-2|TRBD2|many
TGTGCCAGCAGCCAATGGCGGGGGGCCAACACCGGGGAGCTGTTTTTT
CASSQWRGANTGELFF
>TRBV7-2|TRBJ2-1|.|many
TGTGCCAGCAGCTCCGGCTCAGGGGCTTTCCTCTTCGGTGAGCAGTTCTTC
CASSSGSGAFLFGEQFF
>TRBV12-3/TRBV12-4|TRBJ2-5|.|many
TGTGCCAGCAGTCTCGGGAGTCCCGGTGTGACCCAGTACTTC
CASSLGSPGVTQYF
>TRBV4-1|TRBJ1-6|.|few
TGCGCCAGCAGCCAAGTGAGTCAGCGCCCGGGGGCCCTCCACTTT
CASSQVSQRPGALHF
>TRBV4-2|TRBJ2-6|.|.
TGTGCCAGCAGCCCATTCGCCGATTCTGGGGCCAACGTCCTGACTTTC
CASSPFADSGANVLTF
>TRBV6-2/TRBV6-3|TRBJ2-2|.|many
TGTGCCAGCAGTTCCCGCCCATCTAGACTGAACACCGGGGAGCTGTTTTTT
CASSSRPSRLNTGELFF
>TRBV29-1|TRBJ2-5|.|many
TGCAGCGTTGCTGATGAGACCCAGTACTTC
CSVADETQYF
>TRBV18|TRBJ1-3|.|few
TGTGCCAGCTCACCAGTGCCTTGGACGGAGGGAAACACCATATATTTT
CASSPVPWTEGNTIYF
>TRBV5-1|TRBJ1-1|.|few
TGCGCCAGCAGCTCAGGGGTTGTCGCTTTCTTT
CASSSGVVAFF
>TRBV5-1|TRBJ1-2|.|few
TGCGCCAGCAGCTTGGCCGGGCGGACGCGGGGAGATTATGGCTACACCTTC
CASSLAGRTRGDYGYTF
>TRBV11-2|TRBJ1-1|.|few
TGTGCCAGCAGCTTAGATCGCAGACAAGCTTTCTTT
CASSLDRRQAFF
>TRBV6-5|TRBJ1-1|.|many
TGTGCCAGCAGTTATTCCGTGGACACTGAAGCTTTCTTT
CASSYSVDTEAFF
>TRBV12-3/TRBV12-4|TRBJ1-1|.|many
TGTGCCAGCAGTTTATTGGTCGGGTCGAACACTGAAGCTTTCTTT
CASSLLVGSNTEAFF
>TRBV2|TRBJ2-3|.|once
TGTGCCAGCAAGTGGGGACCTAGCACAGATACGCAGTATTTT
CASKWGPSTDTQYF
>TRBV7-2|TRBJ2-7|TRBD2|few
TGTGCCAGCAGCTTAGAACTAGCGGGGGCGGGCTACGAGCAGTACTTC
CASSLELAGAGYEQYF
>TRBV12-3/TRBV12-4|TRBJ1-2|TRBD1|.
TGTGCCAGCAGTTTAGGGGGACAGGATAACTATGGCTACACCTTC
CASSLGGQDNYGYTF
>TRBV27|TRBJ2-1|TRBD2|once
TGTGCCAGCAGTTTATCCCCGCGGGGGGCCTTTCAAGAGCAGTTCTTC
CASSLSPRGAFQEQFF
>TRBV4-1|TRBJ1-4|TRBD1|few
TGCGCCAGCAGCCAAGATATGGGGACAGGGAGGCTTGAAAAACTGTTTTTT
CASSQDMGTGRLEKLFF
>TRBV5-1|TRBJ2-1|TRBD2|few
TGCGCCAGCAAGCGGACGGGACTAGCGGGGGGGAGCTCCTACAATGAGCAGTTCTTC
CASKRTGLAGGSSYNEQFF
>TRBV2|TRBJ2-2|.|.
TGTGCCAGCAGAGCTCGGGACGGACACGGGGAGCTGTTTTTT
CASRARDGHGELFF
>TRBV3-1|TRBJ2-1|.|many
TGTGCCAGCAGTCTTACTAGTTTCGGCGAGCAGTTCTTC
CASSLTSFGEQFF
>TRBV11-2|TRBJ2-1|TRBD1|many
TGTGCCAGCAGAGTTGGGGGGACAGGGGGGGATTACAATGAGCAGTTCTTC
CASRVGGTGGDYNEQFF
>TRBV15|TRBJ2-2|TRBD2|few
TGTGCCACCAGCAGAACCCGGGGGGGGTTCACCGGGGAGCTGTTTTTT
CATSRTRGGFTGELFF
>TRBV11-2|TRBJ2-1|.|.
TGTGCCAGCAGCTTAATAAAAGGCAATGAGCAGTTCTTC
CASSLIKGNEQFF
>TRBV10-2|TRBJ1-1|.|few
TGCGCCAGCAGTGTCAGGGCCGGTCCTGAAGCTTTCTTT
CASSVRAGPEAFF
>TRBV7-3|TRBJ2-5|.|few
TGTGCCAGCAGCTTAACACAGGGTAGGCAAGAGACCCAGTACTTC
CASSLTQGRQETQYF
>TRBV27|TRBJ2-3|TRBD1|many
TGTGCCAGCAGTTTATTGTGTTTGACAGGGTGGACAGATACGCAGTATTTT
CASSLLCLTGWTDTQYF
>TRBV5-1|TRBJ1-1|TRBD1|.
TGCGCCAGCATAGGGGGCGCGGGTGGGAACACTGAAGCTTTCTTT
CASIGGAGGNTEAFF
>TRBV29-1|TRBJ2-1|.|many
TGCAGCGTTGATACAGTACAGCAGTTCTTC
CSVDTVQQFF
>TRBV7-6|TRBJ2-3|TRBD2|many
TGTGCCAGCAGCCCTCTCGGGGGGGCTGGTACAGATACGCAGTATTTT
CASSPLGGAGTDTQYF
>TRBV10-3|TRBJ1-5|.|many
TGTGCCATCAGTGACCGGGAAGGGTTTAGAGGGGACAATCAGCCCCAGCATTTT
CAISDREGFRGDNQPQHF
>TRBV7-2|TRBJ2-1|.|few
TGTGCCAGCAGCCAAACTAGTGGCAATGAGCAGTTCTTC
CASSQTSGNEQFF